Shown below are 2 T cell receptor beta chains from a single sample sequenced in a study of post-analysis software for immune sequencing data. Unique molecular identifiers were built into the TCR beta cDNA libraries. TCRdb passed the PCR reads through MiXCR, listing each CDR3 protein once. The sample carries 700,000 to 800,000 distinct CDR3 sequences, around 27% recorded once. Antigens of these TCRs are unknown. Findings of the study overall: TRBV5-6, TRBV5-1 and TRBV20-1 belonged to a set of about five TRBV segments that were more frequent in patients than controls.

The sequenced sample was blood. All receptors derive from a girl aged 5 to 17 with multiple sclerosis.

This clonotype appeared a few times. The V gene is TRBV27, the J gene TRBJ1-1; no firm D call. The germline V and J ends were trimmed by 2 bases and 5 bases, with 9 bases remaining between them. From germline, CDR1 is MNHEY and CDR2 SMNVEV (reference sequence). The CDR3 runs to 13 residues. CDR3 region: CASSLDGRTEAFF. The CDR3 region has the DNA TGTGCCAGCAGTTTAGACGGGAGGACTGAAGCTTTCTTT.

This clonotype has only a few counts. The CDR3 nucleotides are TGCGCCAGCAGCCAACCCGATTCCGATACGCAGTATTTT. It yields the protein CASSQPDSDTQYF. The chain employs TRBV4-1 and TRBJ2-3; D remains unclear. The CDR3 is made up of 13 amino acids. In germline, CDR1 is MGHRA, CDR2 YSYEKL. V was clipped by 2 bases and J by 6 bases, with 9 bases between them.